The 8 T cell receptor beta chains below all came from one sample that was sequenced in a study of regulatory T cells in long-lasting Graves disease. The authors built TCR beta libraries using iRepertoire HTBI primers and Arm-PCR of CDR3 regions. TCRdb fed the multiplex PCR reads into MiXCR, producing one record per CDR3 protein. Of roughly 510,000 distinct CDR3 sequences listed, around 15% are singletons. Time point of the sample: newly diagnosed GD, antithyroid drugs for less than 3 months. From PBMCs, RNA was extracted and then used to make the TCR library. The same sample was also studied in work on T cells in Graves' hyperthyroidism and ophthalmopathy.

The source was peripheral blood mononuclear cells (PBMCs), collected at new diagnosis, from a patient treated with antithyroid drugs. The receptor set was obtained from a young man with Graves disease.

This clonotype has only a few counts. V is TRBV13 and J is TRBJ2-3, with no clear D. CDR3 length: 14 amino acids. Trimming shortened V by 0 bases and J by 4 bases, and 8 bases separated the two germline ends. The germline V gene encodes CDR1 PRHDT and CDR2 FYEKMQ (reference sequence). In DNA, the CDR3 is TGTGCCAGCAGCTTAGGCGTGGCGTCAGATACGCAGTATTTT. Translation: CASSLGVASDTQYF.

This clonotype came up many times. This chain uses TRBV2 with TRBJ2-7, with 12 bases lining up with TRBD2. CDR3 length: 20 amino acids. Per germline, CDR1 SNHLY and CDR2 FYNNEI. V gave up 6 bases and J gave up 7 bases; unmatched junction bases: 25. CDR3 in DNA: TGTGCCAGCAGCCACCAGTCATACGGCGCCCGGACTAGCGGGGCTGGGGAGCAGTACTTC. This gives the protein CASSHQSYGARTSGAGEQYF.

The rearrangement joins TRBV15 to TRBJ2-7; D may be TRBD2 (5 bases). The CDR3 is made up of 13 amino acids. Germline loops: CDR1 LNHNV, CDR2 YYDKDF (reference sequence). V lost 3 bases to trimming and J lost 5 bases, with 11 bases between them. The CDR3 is CATSSGRRDEQYF. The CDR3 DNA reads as TGTGCCACCAGCAGTGGCCGGCGGGACGAGCAGTACTTC.

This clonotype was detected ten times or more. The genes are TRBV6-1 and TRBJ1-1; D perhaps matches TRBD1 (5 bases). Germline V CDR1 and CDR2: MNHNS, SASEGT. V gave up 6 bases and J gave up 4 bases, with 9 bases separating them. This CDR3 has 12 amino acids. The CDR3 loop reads CASRERGTEAFF. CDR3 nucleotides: TGTGCCAGCAGAGAAAGGGGCACTGAAGCTTTCTTT.

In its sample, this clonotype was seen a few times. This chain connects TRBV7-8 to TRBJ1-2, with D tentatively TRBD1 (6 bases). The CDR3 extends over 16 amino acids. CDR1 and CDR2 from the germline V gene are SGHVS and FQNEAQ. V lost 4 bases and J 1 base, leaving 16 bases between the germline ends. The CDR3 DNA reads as TGTGCCAGCAGCTACGGGGGGGGCGAATATAACTATGGCTACACCTTC. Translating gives CASSYGGGEYNYGYTF.

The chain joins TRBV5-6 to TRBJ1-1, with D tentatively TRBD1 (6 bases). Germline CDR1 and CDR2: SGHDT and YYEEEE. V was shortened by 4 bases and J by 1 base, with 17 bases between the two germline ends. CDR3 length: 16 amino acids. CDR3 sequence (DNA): TGTGCCAGCAGCCCTTATGGGGGGGGCCGGAACACTGAAGCTTTCTTT. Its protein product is CASSPYGGGRNTEAFF.

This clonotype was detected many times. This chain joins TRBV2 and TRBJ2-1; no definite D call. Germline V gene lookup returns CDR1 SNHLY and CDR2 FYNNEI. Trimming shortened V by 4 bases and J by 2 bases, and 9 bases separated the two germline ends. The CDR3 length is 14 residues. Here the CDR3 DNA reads TGTGCCAGCAGTGCTAGTAGTCCCTACAATGAGCAGTTCTTC. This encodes CASSASSPYNEQFF.

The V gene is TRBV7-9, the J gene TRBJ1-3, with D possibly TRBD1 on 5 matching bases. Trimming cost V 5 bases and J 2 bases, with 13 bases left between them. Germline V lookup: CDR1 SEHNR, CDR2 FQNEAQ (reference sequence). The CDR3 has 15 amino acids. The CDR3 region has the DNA TGTGCCAGCAGCCTCATACGGGGGGCTGGAAACACCATATATTTT. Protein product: CASSLIRGAGNTIYF.